This T cell receptor beta chain is from a study of cytomegalovirus exposure and HLA in healthy donors. From germline, CDR1 is LNHNV and CDR2 YYDKDF (reference sequence). Deletions cut 4 bases from V and 14 bases from J, with 17 bases between. The CDR3 has 12 amino acids. Study results and limitations: With high specificity and sensitivity, the classifier reportedly diagnosed cytomegalovirus status. Cytomegalovirus association was assigned to about 150 TCR beta chains.

Of note for this clone: Antigen unknown.

Using immunoSEQ multiplex PCR, the repertoire was profiled, and TCRdb retains in-frame clones only, with some absent. The sample holds about 240,000 clones; around 86% are singletons and the top ten take roughly 1.2%. The V and J genes are TRBV15 and TRBJ2-5, with D possibly being TRBD2 (5 bases). The sequence came from a woman in her 30s in good health and CMV-seropositive. Source material: PBMCs. The CDR3 nucleotides read TGTGCCACCAGCACCTCATCTAGCCGGCCCTACTTC. Amino acids: CATSTSSSRPYF.